This entry describes one T cell receptor (beta chain). The data stem from a study of T cells in Graves' hyperthyroidism and ophthalmopathy. Study-wide background: Blood was drawn when the patient was first diagnosed and still untreated.

Those patients with uncontrolled infection, other autoimmune disease, pregnancy or lactation were excluded. The PBMCs had their origin in approximately 10 ml of fresh peripheral blood. Per the germline V gene, CDR1 is SQVTM and CDR2 is ANQGSEA. This CDR3 comprises 13 residues. V lost 0 bases, J lost 0 bases, and 6 bases lay in between. RNA transcripts served as the template for amplifying TCR beta CDR3 regions. Researchers ran a first-round RT-PCR on the TCR CDR3 using the HTBI primer set. MiXCR, applied by TCRdb to the multiplex PCR reads, yields one record per CDR3 protein. The data contain 380,000 or so distinct CDR3 sequences, roughly 12% of them singletons.

The sequenced material came from blood. The V and J genes are TRBV29-1 and TRBJ2-7; no definite D call. This TCR derives from a man aged 25 to 40 with Graves' hyperthyroidism that later progressed to Graves' ophthalmopathy. For the CDR3, the DNA is TGCAGCGTTGAAGAAGGCGTCTCCTACGAGCAGTACTTC. It yields the protein CSVEEGVSYEQYF.